This T cell receptor beta chain came from a study of radiation and T cells in renal cell carcinoma. The time point is: blood 4 weeks post-SBRT, at nephrectomy. Treatment: 15 Gy SBRT to primary tumor, nephrectomy 4 weeks later. Nephrectomy followed 15 Gy stereotactic body radiation by 4 weeks. Radiation-treated patients gave blood at baseline, week 2 and week 4. The study's findings and limits: No pretreatment tumor biopsies were available for baseline clonotypes. From baseline, blood top tumor clonotypes peaked at 2 weeks post-radiation.

Regarding this clone: As yet, its antigen is unknown.

The CDR3 has 13 residues. CDR1 MNHEY and CDR2 SVGAGI come from the germline V gene. The V end was cut by 6 bases, the J end by 5 bases, with 13 bases between. The repertoire was sequenced with immunoSEQ multiplex PCR; TCRdb's copy has only in-frame clones and lacks some. Among around 170,000 clones listed, about nine tenths were seen once. This rearrangement joins TRBV6-5 to TRBJ1-1, with D unclear. The sequence was obtained from a woman aged 45 to 65 with renal cell carcinoma. The starting material was blood, obtained from a patient whose treatment included radiotherapy and nephrectomy. CDR3 sequence: CASRQEGWTEAFF. The CDR3 DNA sequence: TGTGCCAGCAGGCAGGAAGGATGGACTGAAGCTTTCTTT.